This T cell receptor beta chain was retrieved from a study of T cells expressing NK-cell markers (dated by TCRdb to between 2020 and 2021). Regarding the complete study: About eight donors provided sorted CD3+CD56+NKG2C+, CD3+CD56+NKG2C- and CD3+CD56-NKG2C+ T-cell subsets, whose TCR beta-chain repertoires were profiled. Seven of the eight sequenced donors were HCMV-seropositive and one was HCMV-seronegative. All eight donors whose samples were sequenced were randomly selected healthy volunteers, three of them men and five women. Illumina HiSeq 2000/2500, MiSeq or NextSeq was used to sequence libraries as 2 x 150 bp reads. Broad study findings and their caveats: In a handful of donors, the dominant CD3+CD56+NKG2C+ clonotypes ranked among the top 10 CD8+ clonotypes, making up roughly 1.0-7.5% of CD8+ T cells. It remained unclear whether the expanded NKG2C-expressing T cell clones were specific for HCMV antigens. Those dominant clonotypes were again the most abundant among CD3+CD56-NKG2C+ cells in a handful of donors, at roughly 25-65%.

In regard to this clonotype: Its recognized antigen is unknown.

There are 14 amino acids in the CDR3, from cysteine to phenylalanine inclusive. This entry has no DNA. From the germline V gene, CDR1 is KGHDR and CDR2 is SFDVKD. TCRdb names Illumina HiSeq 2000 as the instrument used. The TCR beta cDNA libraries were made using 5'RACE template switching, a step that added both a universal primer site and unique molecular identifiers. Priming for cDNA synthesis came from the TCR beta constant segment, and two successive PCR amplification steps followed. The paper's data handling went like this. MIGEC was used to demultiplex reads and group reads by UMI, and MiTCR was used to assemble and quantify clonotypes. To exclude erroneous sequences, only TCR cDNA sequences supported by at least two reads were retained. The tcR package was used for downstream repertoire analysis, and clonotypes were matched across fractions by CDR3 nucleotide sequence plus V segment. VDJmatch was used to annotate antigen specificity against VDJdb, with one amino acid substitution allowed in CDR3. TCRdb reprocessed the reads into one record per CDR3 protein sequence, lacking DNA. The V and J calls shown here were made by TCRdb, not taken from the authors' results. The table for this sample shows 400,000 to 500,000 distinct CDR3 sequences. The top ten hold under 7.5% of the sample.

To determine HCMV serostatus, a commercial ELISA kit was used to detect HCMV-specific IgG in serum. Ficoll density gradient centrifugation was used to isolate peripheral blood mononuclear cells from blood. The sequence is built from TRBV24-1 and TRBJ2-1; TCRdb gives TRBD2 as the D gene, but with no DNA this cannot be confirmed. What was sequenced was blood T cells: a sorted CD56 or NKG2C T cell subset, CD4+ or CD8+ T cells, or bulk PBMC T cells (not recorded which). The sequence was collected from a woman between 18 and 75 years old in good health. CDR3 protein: CATSDLEGTNEQFF.